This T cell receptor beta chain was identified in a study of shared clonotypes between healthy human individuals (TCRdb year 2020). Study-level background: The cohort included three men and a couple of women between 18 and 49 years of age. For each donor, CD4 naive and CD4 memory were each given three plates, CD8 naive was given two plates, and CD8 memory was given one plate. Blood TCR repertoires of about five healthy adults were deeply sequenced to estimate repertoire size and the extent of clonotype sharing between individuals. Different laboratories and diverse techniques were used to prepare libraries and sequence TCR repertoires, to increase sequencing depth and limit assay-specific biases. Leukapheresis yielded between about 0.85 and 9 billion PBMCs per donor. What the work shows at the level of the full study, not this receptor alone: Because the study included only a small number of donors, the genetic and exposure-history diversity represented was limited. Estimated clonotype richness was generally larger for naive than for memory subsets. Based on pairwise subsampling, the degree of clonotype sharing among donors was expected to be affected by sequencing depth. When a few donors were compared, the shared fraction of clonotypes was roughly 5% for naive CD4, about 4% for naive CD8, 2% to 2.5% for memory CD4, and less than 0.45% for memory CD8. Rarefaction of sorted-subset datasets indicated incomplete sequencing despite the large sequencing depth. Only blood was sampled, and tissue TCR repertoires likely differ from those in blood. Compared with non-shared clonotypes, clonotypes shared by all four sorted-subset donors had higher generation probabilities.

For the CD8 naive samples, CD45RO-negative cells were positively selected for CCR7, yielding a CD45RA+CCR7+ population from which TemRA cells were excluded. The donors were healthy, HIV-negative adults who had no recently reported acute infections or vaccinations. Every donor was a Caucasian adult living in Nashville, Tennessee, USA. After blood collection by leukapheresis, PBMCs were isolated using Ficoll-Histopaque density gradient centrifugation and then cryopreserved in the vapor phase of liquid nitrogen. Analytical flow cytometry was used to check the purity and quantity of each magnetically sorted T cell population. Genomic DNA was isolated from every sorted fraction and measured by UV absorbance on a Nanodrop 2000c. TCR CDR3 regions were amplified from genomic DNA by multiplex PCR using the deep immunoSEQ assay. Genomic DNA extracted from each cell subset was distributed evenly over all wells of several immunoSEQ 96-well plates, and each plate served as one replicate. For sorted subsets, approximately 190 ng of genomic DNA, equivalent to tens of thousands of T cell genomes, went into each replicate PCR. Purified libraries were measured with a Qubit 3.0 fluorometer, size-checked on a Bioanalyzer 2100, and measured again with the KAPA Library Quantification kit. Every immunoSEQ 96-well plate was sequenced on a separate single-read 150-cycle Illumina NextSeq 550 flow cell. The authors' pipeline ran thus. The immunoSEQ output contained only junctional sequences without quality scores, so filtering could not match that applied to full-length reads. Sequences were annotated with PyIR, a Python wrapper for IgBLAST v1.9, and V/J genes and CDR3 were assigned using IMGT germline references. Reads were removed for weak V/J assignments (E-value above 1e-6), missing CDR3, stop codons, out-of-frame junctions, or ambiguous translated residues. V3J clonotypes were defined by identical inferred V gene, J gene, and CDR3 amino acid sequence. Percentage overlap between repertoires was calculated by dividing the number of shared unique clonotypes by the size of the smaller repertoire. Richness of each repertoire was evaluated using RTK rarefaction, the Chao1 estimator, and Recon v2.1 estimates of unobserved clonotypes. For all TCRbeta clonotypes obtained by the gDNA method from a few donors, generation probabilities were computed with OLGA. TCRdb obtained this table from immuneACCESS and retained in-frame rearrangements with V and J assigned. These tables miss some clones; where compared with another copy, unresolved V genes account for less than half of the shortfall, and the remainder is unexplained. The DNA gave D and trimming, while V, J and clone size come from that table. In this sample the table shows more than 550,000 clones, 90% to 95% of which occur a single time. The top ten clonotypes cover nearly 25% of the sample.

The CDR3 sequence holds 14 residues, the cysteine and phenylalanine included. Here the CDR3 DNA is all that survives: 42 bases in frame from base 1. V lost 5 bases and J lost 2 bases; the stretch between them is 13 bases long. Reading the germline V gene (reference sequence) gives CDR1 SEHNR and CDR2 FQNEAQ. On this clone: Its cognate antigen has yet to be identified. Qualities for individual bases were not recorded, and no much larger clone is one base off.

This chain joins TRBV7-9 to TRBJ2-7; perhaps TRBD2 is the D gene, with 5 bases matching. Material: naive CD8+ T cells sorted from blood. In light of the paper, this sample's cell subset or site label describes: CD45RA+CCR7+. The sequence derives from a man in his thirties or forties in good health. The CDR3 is CASSLQRVPYEQYF. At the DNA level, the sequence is TGTGCCAGCAGCCTCCAGAGGGTCCCCTACGAGCAGTACTTC.